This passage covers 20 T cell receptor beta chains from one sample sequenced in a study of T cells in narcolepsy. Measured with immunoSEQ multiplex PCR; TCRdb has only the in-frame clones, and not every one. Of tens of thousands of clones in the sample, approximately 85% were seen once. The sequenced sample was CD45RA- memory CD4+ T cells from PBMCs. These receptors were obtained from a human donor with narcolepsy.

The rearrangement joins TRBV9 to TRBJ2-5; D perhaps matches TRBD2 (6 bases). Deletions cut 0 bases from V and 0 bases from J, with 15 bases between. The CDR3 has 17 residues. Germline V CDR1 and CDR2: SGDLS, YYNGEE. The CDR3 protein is CASSVAPQRAYQETQYF. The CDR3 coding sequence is TGTGCCAGCAGCGTAGCTCCCCAGCGGGCCTACCAAGAGACCCAGTACTTC.

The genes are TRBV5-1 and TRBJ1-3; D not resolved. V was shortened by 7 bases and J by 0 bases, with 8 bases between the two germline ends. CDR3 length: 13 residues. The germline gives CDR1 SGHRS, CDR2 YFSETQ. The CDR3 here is CASGGYSGNTIYF. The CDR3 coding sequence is TGCGCCAGCGGAGGTTACTCTGGAAACACCATATATTTT. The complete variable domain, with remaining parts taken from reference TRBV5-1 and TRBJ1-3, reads KAGVTQTPRYLIKTRGQQVTLSCSPISGHRSVSWYQQTPGQGLQFLFEYFSETQRNKGNFPGRFSGRQFSNSRSEMNVSTLELGDSALYLCASGGYSGNTIYFGEGSWLTVV.

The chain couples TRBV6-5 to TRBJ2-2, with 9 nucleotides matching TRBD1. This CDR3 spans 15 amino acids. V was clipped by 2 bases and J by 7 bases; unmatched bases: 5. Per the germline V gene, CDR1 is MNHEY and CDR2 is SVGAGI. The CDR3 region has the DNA TGTGCCAGCAGTTACCAAAGGGGACAGGGCGGGGAGCTGTTTTTT. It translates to CASSYQRGQGGELFF.

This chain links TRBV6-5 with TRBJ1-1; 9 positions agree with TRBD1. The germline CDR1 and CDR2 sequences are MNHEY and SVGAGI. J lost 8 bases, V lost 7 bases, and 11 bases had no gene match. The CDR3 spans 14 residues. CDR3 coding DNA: TGTGCCAGCACCGGGACAGGGAGAGTCGGGGAAGCTTTCTTT. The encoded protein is CASTGTGRVGEAFF.

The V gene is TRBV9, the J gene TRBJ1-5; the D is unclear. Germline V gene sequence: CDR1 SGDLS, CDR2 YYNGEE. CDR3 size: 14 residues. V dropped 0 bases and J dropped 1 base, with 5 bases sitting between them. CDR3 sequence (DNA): TGTGCCAGCAGCGTAGGCGCAAGCAATCAGCCCCAGCATTTT. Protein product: CASSVGASNQPQHF.

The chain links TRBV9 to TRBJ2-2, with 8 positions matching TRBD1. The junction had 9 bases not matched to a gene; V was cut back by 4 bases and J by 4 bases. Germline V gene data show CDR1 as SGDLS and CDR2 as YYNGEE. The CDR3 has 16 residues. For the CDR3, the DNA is TGTGCCAGCAGCCCGTGGCAGGGGGCTGCCACCGGGGAGCTGTTTTTT. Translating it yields CASSPWQGAATGELFF.

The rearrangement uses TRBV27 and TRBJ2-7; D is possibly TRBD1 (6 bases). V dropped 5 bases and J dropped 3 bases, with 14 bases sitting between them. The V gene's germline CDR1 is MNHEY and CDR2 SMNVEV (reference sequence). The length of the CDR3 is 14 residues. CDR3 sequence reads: CASSTHRVHYEQYF. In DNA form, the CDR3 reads TGTGCCAGCAGTACACACAGGGTTCACTACGAGCAGTACTTC.

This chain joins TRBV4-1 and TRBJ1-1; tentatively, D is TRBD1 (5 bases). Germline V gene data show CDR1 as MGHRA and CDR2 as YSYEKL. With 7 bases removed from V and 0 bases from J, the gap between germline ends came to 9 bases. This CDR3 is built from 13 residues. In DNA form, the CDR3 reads TGCGCCAGCAAGTCAGGGATGAACACTGAAGCTTTCTTT. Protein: CASKSGMNTEAFF.

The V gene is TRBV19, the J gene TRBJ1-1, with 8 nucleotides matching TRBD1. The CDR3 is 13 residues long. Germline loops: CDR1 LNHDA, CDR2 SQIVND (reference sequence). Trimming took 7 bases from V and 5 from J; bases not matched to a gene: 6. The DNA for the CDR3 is TGTGCCAGTATACGGACAGGGCAAACTGAAGCTTTCTTT. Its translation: CASIRTGQTEAFF.

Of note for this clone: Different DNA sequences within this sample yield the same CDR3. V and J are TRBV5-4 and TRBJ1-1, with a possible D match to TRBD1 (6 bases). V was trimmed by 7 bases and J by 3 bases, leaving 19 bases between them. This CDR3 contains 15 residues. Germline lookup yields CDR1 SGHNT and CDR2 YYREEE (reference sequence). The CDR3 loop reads CASFSGGQGDTEAFF. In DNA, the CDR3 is TGTGCCAGCTTCTCGGGGGGACAAGGGGACACTGAAGCTTTCTTT.

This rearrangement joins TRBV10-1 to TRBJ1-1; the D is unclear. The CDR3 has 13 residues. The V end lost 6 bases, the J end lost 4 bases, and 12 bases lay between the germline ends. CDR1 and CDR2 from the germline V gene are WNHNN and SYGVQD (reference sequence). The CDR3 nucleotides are TGCGCCAGCAGGGGTTTTAGGAGCACTGAAGCTTTCTTT. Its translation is CASRGFRSTEAFF.

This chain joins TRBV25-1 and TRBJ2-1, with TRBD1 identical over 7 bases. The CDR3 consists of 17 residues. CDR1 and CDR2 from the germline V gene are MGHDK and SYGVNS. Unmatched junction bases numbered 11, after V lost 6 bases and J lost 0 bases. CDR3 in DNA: TGTGCCAGCAGAGGAATAGGGGGACAGAGCTCCTACAATGAGCAGTTCTTC. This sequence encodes CASRGIGGQSSYNEQFF.

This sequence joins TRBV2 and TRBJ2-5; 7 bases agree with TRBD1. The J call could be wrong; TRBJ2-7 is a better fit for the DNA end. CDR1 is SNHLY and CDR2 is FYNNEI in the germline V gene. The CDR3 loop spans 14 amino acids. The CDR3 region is CASRGDRNDYEQYF. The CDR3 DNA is TGTGCCAGCAGAGGGGACAGAAACGACTACGAGCAGTACTTC.

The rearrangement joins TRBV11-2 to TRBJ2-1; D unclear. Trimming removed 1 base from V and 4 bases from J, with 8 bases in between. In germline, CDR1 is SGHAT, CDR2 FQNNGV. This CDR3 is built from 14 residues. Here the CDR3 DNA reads TGTGCCAGCAGCTTAGGGTTAGCTTACAATGAGCAGTTCTTC. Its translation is CASSLGLAYNEQFF. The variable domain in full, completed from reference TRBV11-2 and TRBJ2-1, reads EAGVAQSPRYKIIEKRQSVAFWCNPISGHATLYWYQQILGQGPKLLIQFQNNGVVDDSQLPKDRFSAERLKGVDSTLKIQPAKLEDSAVYLCASSLGLAYNEQFFGPGTRLTVL.

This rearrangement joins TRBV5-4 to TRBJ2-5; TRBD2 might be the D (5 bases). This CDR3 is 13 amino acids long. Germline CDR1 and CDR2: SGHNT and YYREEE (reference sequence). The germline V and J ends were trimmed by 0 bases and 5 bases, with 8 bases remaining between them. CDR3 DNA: TGTGCCAGCAGCTTGGTTGGGGAGGAGACCCAGTACTTC. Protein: CASSLVGEETQYF. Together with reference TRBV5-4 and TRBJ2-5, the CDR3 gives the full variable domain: ETGVTQSPTHLIKTRGQQVTLRCSSQSGHNTVSWYQQALGQGPQFIFQYYREEENGRGNFPPRFSGLQFPNYSSELNVNALELDDSALYLCASSLVGEETQYFGPGTRLLVL.

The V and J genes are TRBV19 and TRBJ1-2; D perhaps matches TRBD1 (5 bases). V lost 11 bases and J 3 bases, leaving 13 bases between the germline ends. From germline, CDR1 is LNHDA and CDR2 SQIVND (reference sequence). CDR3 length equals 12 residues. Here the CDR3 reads CASVGGDYGYTF. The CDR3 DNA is TGTGCCTCAGTGGGGGGGGACTATGGCTACACCTTC.

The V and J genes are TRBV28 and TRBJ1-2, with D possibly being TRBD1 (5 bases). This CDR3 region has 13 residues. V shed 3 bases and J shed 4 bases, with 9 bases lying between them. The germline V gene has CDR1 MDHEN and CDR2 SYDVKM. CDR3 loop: CASSLGVAYGYTF. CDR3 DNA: TGTGCCAGCAGTTTGGGGGTCGCCTATGGCTACACCTTC.

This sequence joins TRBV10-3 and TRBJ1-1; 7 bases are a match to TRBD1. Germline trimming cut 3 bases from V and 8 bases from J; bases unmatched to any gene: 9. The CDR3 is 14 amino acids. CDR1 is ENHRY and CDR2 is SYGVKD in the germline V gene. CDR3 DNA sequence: TGTGCCATCAGTGAACGCGACAGGGACTCGGAAGCTTTCTTT. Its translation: CAISERDRDSEAFF.

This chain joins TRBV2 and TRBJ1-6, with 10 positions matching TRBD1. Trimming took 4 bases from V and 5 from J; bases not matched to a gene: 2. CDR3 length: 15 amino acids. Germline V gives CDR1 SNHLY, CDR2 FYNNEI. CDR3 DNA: TGTGCCAGCAGTGGGGGACAGGGGAATAATTCACCCCTCCACTTT. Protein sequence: CASSGGQGNNSPLHF.

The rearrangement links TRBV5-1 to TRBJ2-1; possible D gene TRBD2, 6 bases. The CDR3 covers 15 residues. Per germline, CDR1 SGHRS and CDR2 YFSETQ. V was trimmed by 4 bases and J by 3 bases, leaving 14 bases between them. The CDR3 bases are TGCGCCAGCAGCCCCCTGGGACTGGACTACAATGAGCAGTTCTTC. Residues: CASSPLGLDYNEQFF.